The 30 T cell receptor beta chains listed next were all sequenced from one sample in a study of naive and memory T cell subsets. RNA was extracted from roughly 2.5 ml of whole blood of healthy adults. For blood and skin samples, reverse transcription used TCR alpha and beta constant primers. TCRdb reprocessed the 5' RACE reads via MiXCR and lists one record per CDR3 protein. The sample includes about 22,000 distinct CDR3 sequences, around 4.2% of them seen just once. The receptors stem from a male donor in good health.

This clonotype was observed at least ten times. The chain couples TRBV5-1 to TRBJ2-7; no clear D gene. Deletions cut 0 bases from V and 4 bases from J, with 8 bases between. The CDR3 sequence is 13 residues long. Germline CDR1 reads SGHRS; CDR2 reads YFSETQ. The CDR3 is CASSLAKGYEQYF. CDR3 nucleotide sequence: TGCGCCAGCAGCTTGGCCAAAGGATACGAGCAGTACTTC.

This clonotype is medium-sized in the sample. The CDR3 is CSARNSLNEQFF. CDR3 nucleotide sequence: TGCAGTGCTAGAAATAGCCTCAATGAGCAGTTCTTC. V is TRBV20-1 and J is TRBJ2-1, with no clear D. V was clipped by 2 bases and J by 6 bases, with 8 bases between them. The germline gives CDR1 DFQATT, CDR2 SNEGSKA (reference sequence). The CDR3 sequence is 12 residues long.

The table lists this clonotype with many counts. V gene TRBV11-2 combines with J gene TRBJ2-6; a possible D gene is TRBD1 (6 bases). CDR3 length: 17 amino acids. CDR1 is SGHAT, CDR2 FQNNGV, per germline. V was pared by 5 bases and J by 0 bases, with 14 bases between. Here the CDR3 reads CASSGTGTNSGANVLTF. The CDR3 bases are TGTGCCAGCAGCGGAACCGGGACAAACTCTGGGGCCAACGTCCTGACTTTC.

This clonotype was found many times. The V and J genes are TRBV6-5 and TRBJ2-4; TRBD1 matches at 9 bases. With 2 bases clipped from V and 6 bases from J, the junction kept 5 bases outside the gene matches. Germline CDR1 MNHEY, CDR2 SVGAGI. The CDR3 has 15 amino acids. The CDR3, as DNA: TGTGCCAGCAGTTACGGGGGACAGGGTAGAAACATTCAGTACTTC. Residues: CASSYGGQGRNIQYF.

This clonotype was seen ten or more times. The chain combines TRBV18 with TRBJ2-4; possible D gene TRBD2, 7 bases. The CDR3 has 18 amino acids. V was clipped by 0 bases and J by 0 bases, with 15 bases between them. Germline assignment: CDR1 KGHSH and CDR2 LQKENI. The CDR3 loop is CASSPPGEGTLAKNIQYF. DNA of the CDR3: TGTGCCAGCTCACCACCAGGGGAGGGGACATTAGCCAAAAACATTCAGTACTTC.

This clonotype appeared many times. The chain carries TRBV18 and TRBJ2-5, with D unclear. V was pared by 0 bases and J by 0 bases, with 8 bases between. This CDR3 is built from 15 residues. CDR1 KGHSH and CDR2 LQKENI come from the germline V gene. The CDR3 sequence is CASSPPGAYQETQYF. In nucleotides, the CDR3 is TGTGCCAGCTCACCACCGGGTGCGTACCAAGAGACCCAGTACTTC.

This clonotype was recorded at least ten times. The chain combines TRBV27 with TRBJ1-5, with 7 bases fitting TRBD1. CDR3 length: 15 residues. The V and J ends lost 5 bases and 3 bases, in that order; junction bases with no gene match: 7. Germline CDR1 is MNHEY and CDR2 is SMNVEV (reference sequence). Here the CDR3 DNA reads TGTGCCAGCAGTCAATCCACAGGGGTCAATCAGCCCCAGCATTTT. This encodes CASSQSTGVNQPQHF.

This clonotype was observed many times. The J gene is TRBJ2-4, the V gene TRBV2; D gene uncertain. The ends were cut back, 7 bases at V and 3 bases at J, with 13 bases in the middle. Germline values: CDR1 SNHLY, CDR2 FYNNEI. The CDR3 length is 14 residues. CDR3 loop: CASTATFIKNIQYF. Here the CDR3 DNA reads TGTGCCAGCACTGCCACGTTCATCAAAAACATTCAGTACTTC.

In this sample, this clonotype turned up many times. V and J are TRBV12-5 and TRBJ2-3; D remains unclear. This CDR3 region has 13 residues. Germline-derived CDR1 and CDR2 are LGHNT and FRNRAP. The V gene lost 1 base and the J gene lost 6 bases, with 8 bases spanning the gap. CDR3 residues: CASGLGTLDTQYF. The CDR3 coding sequence is TGTGCTAGTGGTTTGGGTACGCTGGATACGCAGTATTTT.

This clonotype was recorded at least ten times. The rearrangement uses TRBV5-6 and TRBJ2-5; 8 nucleotides agree with TRBD1. Losses at the gene ends were 0 bases for V and 1 base for J; bases not matched to a gene: 2. The CDR3 length is 15 residues. Germline V gene lookup returns CDR1 SGHDT and CDR2 YYEEEE. CDR3 sequence reads: CASSLVDRVQETQYF. CDR3 nucleotide sequence: TGTGCCAGCAGCTTGGTGGACAGGGTCCAAGAGACCCAGTACTTC.

The chain links TRBV7-9 to TRBJ1-1; 11 nucleotides agree with TRBD1. Looked up from germline, CDR1 is SEHNR and CDR2 is FQNEAQ (reference sequence). V trimming: 3 bases; J trimming: 4 bases; junction bases outside the gene matches: 1. The CDR3 spans 14 residues. DNA for the CDR3: TGTGCCAGCAGCTTTGGGACAGGGGGCACTGAAGCTTTCTTT. Translation: CASSFGTGGTEAFF. Full variable domain (remainder filled in from reference TRBV7-9 and TRBJ1-1): DTGVSQNPRHKITKRGQNVTFRCDPISEHNRLYWYRQTLGQGPEFLTYFQNEAQLEKSRLLSDRFSAERPKGSFSTLEIQRTEQGDSAMYLCASSFGTGGTEAFFGQGTRLTVV.

This clonotype was seen many times. The chain employs TRBV29-1 and TRBJ2-5; 7 bases are a match to TRBD1. There are 13 residues in the CDR3. The germline gives CDR1 SQVTM, CDR2 ANQGSEA. With V trimmed by 4 bases and J by 4 bases, 6 bases remained unmatched. The CDR3 is CSVGTGLGETQYF. The CDR3 DNA reads TGCAGCGTTGGGACAGGATTGGGAGAGACCCAGTACTTC.

This clonotype has at least ten counts. This chain joins TRBV7-9 and TRBJ2-7; D might be TRBD1 (5 bases). This CDR3 contains 15 residues. CDR1 is SEHNR, CDR2 FQNEAQ, per germline (reference sequence). The V gene lost 7 bases and the J gene lost 0 bases, with 16 bases spanning the gap. The CDR3 bases are TGTGCCAGCACCCTTAGTGGGGCATCCTCCTACGAGCAGTACTTC. Translated: CASTLSGASSYEQYF.

This clonotype was detected ten times or more. This chain links TRBV10-3 with TRBJ2-7; TRBD1 matches at 7 bases. CDR3 length equals 18 residues. Losses at the gene ends were 0 bases for V and 2 bases for J; bases not matched to a gene: 13. CDR1 is ENHRY and CDR2 is SYGVKD in the germline V gene. The CDR3 coding sequence is TGTGCCATCAGTGAGTCGAGTGGTTGGTCAGGGGGACCCTACGAGCAGTACTTC. Protein product: CAISESSGWSGGPYEQYF.

V gene TRBV5-4 combines with J gene TRBJ2-2; D is perhaps TRBD1 (6 bases). The V gene lost 0 bases and the J gene lost 5 bases, with 11 bases spanning the gap. This CDR3 comprises 15 residues. CDR1 and CDR2 from the germline V gene are SGHNT and YYREEE (reference sequence). In nucleotides, the CDR3 is TGTGCCAGCAGCTTGGCCCTGGGGGCTACCGGGGAGCTGTTTTTT. As protein: CASSLALGATGELFF.

This clonotype was counted only a few times. The chain has TRBV7-9 and TRBJ2-1; maybe TRBD1 (6 bases). The CDR3 totals 15 residues. Trimming stripped 0 bases from V and 6 bases from J, with 12 bases between. Looked up from germline, CDR1 is SEHNR and CDR2 is FQNEAQ (reference sequence). CDR3 protein: CASSLAWGQTNEQFF. CDR3 nucleotide sequence: TGTGCCAGCAGCTTAGCCTGGGGGCAGACCAATGAGCAGTTCTTC.

This clonotype has ten or more counts. The chain recombines TRBV19 with TRBJ2-1; D unresolved. The V and J ends lost 3 bases and 6 bases respectively, with 15 bases between them. The CDR3 loop spans 15 amino acids. Per germline, CDR1 LNHDA and CDR2 SQIVND (reference sequence). CDR3 amino acids: CASSILERQSNEQFF. The CDR3 region has the DNA TGTGCCAGTAGTATCCTTGAGAGGCAGAGCAATGAGCAGTTCTTC.

This clonotype was seen at least ten times. The rearrangement links TRBV28 to TRBJ2-3; D unclear. V dropped 4 bases and J dropped 6 bases, with 8 bases sitting between them. The CDR3 sequence is 12 residues long. CDR1 MDHEN and CDR2 SYDVKM come from the germline V gene. The CDR3 here is CASSSSWDTQYF. In DNA, the CDR3 is TGTGCCAGCAGTTCCTCTTGGGATACGCAGTATTTT.

This clonotype was counted many times. The rearrangement joins TRBV7-9 to TRBJ2-1; D is possibly TRBD2 (6 bases). V shed 1 base and J shed 8 bases, with 15 bases lying between them. In germline, CDR1 is SEHNR, CDR2 FQNEAQ (reference sequence). This CDR3 is 15 amino acids long. The CDR3 region is CASSLGLGESDEQFF. CDR3 sequence (DNA): TGTGCCAGCAGCTTAGGACTAGGAGAGAGCGATGAGCAGTTCTTC.

This clonotype came up many times. The V and J genes are TRBV7-2 and TRBJ1-4; possible D gene TRBD1, 5 bases. Trimming stripped 2 bases from V and 5 bases from J, with 9 bases between. The germline V gene encodes CDR1 SGHTA and CDR2 FQGNSA. The CDR3 extends over 14 amino acids. CDR3 bases: TGTGCCAGCAGCTTAAGTTGGACAAATGAAAAACTGTTTTTT. Its protein is CASSLSWTNEKLFF.

This clonotype was detected many times. The chain links TRBV14 to TRBJ1-2; 10 bases map to TRBD1. Germline V CDR1 and CDR2: SGHDN, FVKESK. The CDR3 totals 15 residues. V lost 1 base and J lost 8; bases outside the gene matches: 7. The CDR3 sequence is CASSQAGTGVRGYTF. The CDR3 DNA is TGTGCCAGCAGCCAAGCCGGGACAGGGGTGCGAGGCTACACCTTC.

This clonotype occurred many times. The CDR3 coding sequence is TGTGCCAGTAGTTATGGGGGTAATTTAGCCAAAAACATTCAGTACTTC. Translated, it gives CASSYGGNLAKNIQYF. V and J are TRBV19 and TRBJ2-4, with D possibly called TRBD1 or TRBD2 (5 bases each). V lost 5 bases and J lost 0, with 14 bases in between. Germline V gene sequence: CDR1 LNHDA, CDR2 SQIVND (reference sequence). The CDR3 has 16 amino acids.

This clonotype was found many times. The chain employs TRBV29-1 and TRBJ2-7; D uncertain. Germline CDR1 reads SQVTM; CDR2 reads ANQGSEA. The CDR3 has 13 amino acids. Trimming stripped 1 base from V and 2 bases from J, with 9 bases between. The CDR3 sequence: CSVEGTLPYEQYF. Here the CDR3 DNA reads TGCAGCGTTGAAGGTACGCTTCCCTACGAGCAGTACTTC.

This clonotype was seen repeatedly, ten times or more. This chain links TRBV19 with TRBJ2-3; TRBD2 agrees at 13 bases. Trimming took 4 bases from V and 6 from J; bases not matched to a gene: 7. CDR3 length: 16 amino acids. CDR1 LNHDA and CDR2 SQIVND come from the germline V gene (reference sequence). This chain's CDR3 is CASSTRTSGRLDTQYF. The CDR3 coding sequence is TGTGCCAGTAGTACACGGACTAGCGGGAGACTGGATACGCAGTATTTT.

This clonotype was detected many times. This chain uses TRBV27 with TRBJ2-1; 10 bases align to TRBD2. The CDR3 length is 19 residues. Germline values: CDR1 MNHEY, CDR2 SMNVEV (reference sequence). V lost 6 bases, J lost 0 bases, and 14 bases stayed unmatched. The CDR3 loop reads CASSPRWSGRASSYNEQFF. CDR3 sequence (DNA): TGTGCCAGCAGCCCCAGGTGGAGCGGGAGGGCTAGCTCCTACAATGAGCAGTTCTTC.

Ten or more counts support this clonotype. V gene TRBV4-1 combines with J gene TRBJ2-3; D call uncertain. Germline assignment: CDR1 MGHRA and CDR2 YSYEKL. The ends were cut back, 0 bases at V and 2 bases at J, with 6 bases in the middle. The CDR3 is 14 residues long. CDR3 nucleotide sequence: TGCGCCAGCAGCCAAGAAACCCACACAGATACGCAGTATTTT. Protein sequence: CASSQETHTDTQYF.

This clonotype was observed many times. J is TRBJ2-6 and V is TRBV12-3 or TRBV12-4; TRBD1 aligns across 12 bases. This CDR3 region has 22 residues. J gave up 2 bases and V 4 bases, and 18 bases lay outside the gene matches. CDR3 residues: CASSSTLNLGQGALAGANVLTF. The CDR3 nucleotides are TGTGCCAGCAGTTCCACCCTTAACCTGGGACAGGGGGCGTTAGCTGGGGCCAACGTCCTGACTTTC.

On this clonotype: A much larger clone is a single base away; this may be a read error. The V gene is TRBV28, the J gene TRBJ2-4; the D gene is possibly TRBD1 (5 bases). Germline V gene sequence: CDR1 MDHEN, CDR2 SYDVKM. The CDR3 loop spans 14 amino acids. In DNA form, the CDR3 reads TGTGCCAGCAGTTTCTGGGCAGGGCAAAACATGCAGTACTTC. This codes for CASSFWAGQNMQYF.

This clonotype has at least ten counts. The rearrangement joins TRBV6-5 to TRBJ1-2, with TRBD1 matching 8 bases. Germline CDR1 reads MNHEY; CDR2 reads SVGAGI. J gave up 7 bases and V 2 bases, and 3 bases lay outside the gene matches. The CDR3 consists of 13 residues. As DNA, the CDR3 is TGTGCCAGCAGTTACCAGGGGGCGGTTGGCTACACCTTC. It is translated as CASSYQGAVGYTF.

This clonotype came up many times. The chain is built from TRBV7-9 and TRBJ2-6; TRBD1 agrees at 11 bases. Germline V gene lookup returns CDR1 SEHNR and CDR2 FQNEAQ (reference sequence). The CDR3 extends over 17 amino acids. V trimming: 4 bases; J trimming: 2 bases; junction bases outside the gene matches: 4. The CDR3 DNA is TGTGCCAGCAGCTCGGGACAGGGGGGGGCTGGGGCCAACGTCCTGACTTTC. It translates to CASSSGQGGAGANVLTF.